The present T cell receptor beta chain was sequenced within a study of regulatory and conventional T cells in RAG deficiency. The sorted regulatory T cells were CD4+, CD25-high and CD127-low, with genomic DNA sequenced. Trimming pared 1 base from V and 7 bases from J, leaving 14 bases between. CDR3 size: 14 residues. Germline CDR1 and CDR2: SGHTA and FQGNSA. Measured with immunoSEQ multiplex PCR; TCRdb has only the in-frame clones, and not every one. Among about 30,000 clones listed, about 93% were seen once. This same sample was also taken into another study, of regulatory T cells. From that paper: The primer mix had 52 TRBV and 13 TRBJ primers.

This TCR was sampled from a human donor in good health. The sample consisted of Tregs sorted from blood. The V gene is TRBV7-2, the J gene TRBJ2-7, with a tentative D call TRBD1 (6 bases). The DNA for the CDR3 is TGTGCCAGCAGCTTAGGGATAACAGGGCTTGAGCAGTACTTC. Amino acids: CASSLGITGLEQYF.